The rows below give T cell receptor beta chains drawn from one sample of a study of cytomegalovirus exposure and HLA in healthy donors. TCRdb's copy holds only in-frame clones and misses some; the assay was immunoSEQ multiplex PCR. The repertoire has approximately 120,000 clones, 75% to 80% of them found once; the top ten carry more than 3%. The sequenced sample consisted of PBMCs. These TCRs come from a man between 35 and 55 years old in good health and CMV-seronegative. The CDR3 runs from the conserved cysteine through the conserved F or W. The order of the fields is J gene, clone size, D gene, V gene, CDR3 DNA, CDR3 protein. The D gene is left open where the match is weak. Expanded clones get a size class; other rows say once, few or many, or leave the size out.

J: TRBJ2-7
size: .
D: .
V: TRBV9
DNA: TGTGCCAGCAGCGTAGCTGACGGGTCCTACGAGCAGTACTTC
CDR3: CASSVADGSYEQYF

J: TRBJ2-7
size: .
D: TRBD1
V: TRBV7-6
DNA: TGTGCCAGCAGCATTACCGGGACAGAGACCATCTACGAGCAGTACTTC
CDR3: CASSITGTETIYEQYF

J: TRBJ1-2
size: .
D: .
V: TRBV4-3
DNA: TGCGCCAGCAGCCAAGACAGGCTGAACTATGGCTACACCTTC
CDR3: CASSQDRLNYGYTF

J: TRBJ1-6
size: .
D: TRBD1
V: TRBV5-1
DNA: TGCGCCAGCAGGATAGGAACAGGGGGCGTTTCACCCCTCCACTTT
CDR3: CASRIGTGGVSPLHF

J: TRBJ1-1
size: .
D: .
V: TRBV5-6
DNA: TGTGCCAGCAGCTTTCTGGGAGATGAAGCTTTCTTT
CDR3: CASSFLGDEAFF

J: TRBJ1-5
size: once
D: .
V: TRBV29-1
DNA: TGCAGCGTTGATGGTGGTAGGGGAAGACAGAGCAATCAGCCCCAGCATTTT
CDR3: CSVDGGRGRQSNQPQHF

J: TRBJ2-5
size: .
D: .
V: TRBV11-2
DNA: TGTGCCAGCAGCTTAGGCGTCCGCCAGTACTTC
CDR3: CASSLGVRQYF

J: TRBJ2-2
size: .
D: TRBD2
V: TRBV19
DNA: TGTGCCAGTAGTCAACTAGCGGGGGGGAACACCGGGGAGCTGTTTTTT
CDR3: CASSQLAGGNTGELFF

J: TRBJ2-1
size: .
D: .
V: TRBV4-3
DNA: TGCGCCAGCAGCCAAGGAAACTTTGAGGGATACAATGAGCAGTTCTTC
CDR3: CASSQGNFEGYNEQFF

J: TRBJ1-1
size: .
D: .
V: TRBV7-3
DNA: TGTGCCAGCAGCTTAATAAGGACAAAGAACACTGAAGCTTTCTTT
CDR3: CASSLIRTKNTEAFF

J: TRBJ1-5
size: .
D: TRBD1
V: TRBV4-1
DNA: TGCGCCAGCAGCCAAAGGGGGCTGAGCAATCAGCCCCAGCATTTT
CDR3: CASSQRGLSNQPQHF

J: TRBJ2-7
size: .
D: .
V: TRBV5-4
DNA: TGTGCCAGCAGCCCAAGCGGGTTTGACTACGAGCAGTACTTC
CDR3: CASSPSGFDYEQYF

J: TRBJ1-1
size: once
D: .
V: TRBV6-6
DNA: TGTGCCAGCCGGGGGGGCACTGAAGCTTTCTTT
CDR3: CASRGGTEAFF

J: TRBJ1-1
size: .
D: .
V: TRBV4-1
DNA: TGCGCCAGCAGCCTAGTACGCGGGCGCCAGAACACTGAAGCTTTCTTT
CDR3: CASSLVRGRQNTEAFF

J: TRBJ2-7
size: .
D: .
V: TRBV20-1
DNA: TGCAGTGCTACCACGGACGAGCAGTACTTC
CDR3: CSATTDEQYF

J: TRBJ2-7
size: .
D: TRBD1
V: TRBV27
DNA: TGTGCCAGCAGTACTCAGGGGGCCACTACCTACGAGCAGTACTTC
CDR3: CASSTQGATTYEQYF

J: TRBJ1-1
size: few
D: .
V: TRBV27
DNA: TGTGCCAGCAGTTTGGCGGGGATGAACACTGAAGCTTTCTTT
CDR3: CASSLAGMNTEAFF

J: TRBJ2-7
size: .
D: .
V: TRBV4-1
DNA: TGCGCCAGCAGCCAAGATCGCGGGCCCCCTTTTGAGGAGCAGTACTTC
CDR3: CASSQDRGPPFEEQYF

J: TRBJ1-1
size: .
D: .
V: TRBV7-6
DNA: TGTGCCAGCAGTCCACTGAAACTACCGAACACTGAAGCTTTCTTT
CDR3: CASSPLKLPNTEAFF

J: TRBJ1-6
size: few
D: .
V: TRBV5-1
DNA: TGCGCCAGCAGCCCCGCCCCCCCGAGCCATTCACCCCTCCACTTT
CDR3: CASSPAPPSHSPLHF

J: TRBJ1-2
size: .
D: .
V: TRBV11-1
DNA: TGTGCCAGCAGCTTAGTGACAGCAATTAACTATGGCTACACCTTC
CDR3: CASSLVTAINYGYTF

J: TRBJ2-5
size: .
D: TRBD2
V: TRBV18
DNA: TGTGCCAGCTCACCAACTTACAGCGGGGGGCAAGAGACCCAGTACTTC
CDR3: CASSPTYSGGQETQYF

J: TRBJ1-4
size: .
D: .
V: TRBV7-2
DNA: TGTGCCAGCAGCATCGTACAGGGTGAAAAACTGTTTTTT
CDR3: CASSIVQGEKLFF

J: TRBJ1-1
size: .
D: .
V: TRBV4-3
DNA: TGCGCCAGCAGCCAAATCTCGGGGATGAACACTGAAGCTTTCTTT
CDR3: CASSQISGMNTEAFF

J: TRBJ1-1
size: .
D: .
V: TRBV28
DNA: TGTGCCAGCAGCCAAGGAGGGGAAGTAAGGACTGAAGCTTTCTTT
CDR3: CASSQGGEVRTEAFF

J: TRBJ2-1
size: .
D: .
V: TRBV4-2
DNA: TGTGCCAGCAGTGGGGGGGGCATGGATGAGCAGTTCTTC
CDR3: CASSGGGMDEQFF

J: TRBJ1-4
size: .
D: TRBD1
V: TRBV6-6
DNA: TGTGCCAGCACGCCGACAGGGTGGGTCGGGGAAAAACTGTTTTTT
CDR3: CASTPTGWVGEKLFF

J: TRBJ2-2
size: once
D: .
V: TRBV4-1
DNA: TGCGCCAGCAGCCCCCTCACAGGCGGGGTGGTGACCGGGGAGCTGTTTTTT
CDR3: CASSPLTGGVVTGELFF

J: TRBJ1-4
size: .
D: TRBD1
V: TRBV6-5
DNA: TGTGCCAGCAAAGGGGGCGCCGCTCCTAATGAAAAACTGTTTTTT
CDR3: CASKGGAAPNEKLFF

J: TRBJ1-6
size: .
D: .
V: TRBV7-2
DNA: TGTGCCAGCAGCCCCTTCTCCGCGAGGAATTCACCCCTCCACTTT
CDR3: CASSPFSARNSPLHF

J: TRBJ2-3
size: .
D: .
V: TRBV27
DNA: TGTGCCAGCAGTCGACAGACAGATACGCAGTATTTT
CDR3: CASSRQTDTQYF

J: TRBJ1-1
size: .
D: TRBD1
V: TRBV6-1
DNA: TGTGCCAGCAGTGGACAGGACAGGGGGGTGGCTTTCTTT
CDR3: CASSGQDRGVAFF

J: TRBJ2-5
size: .
D: TRBD1
V: TRBV7-9
DNA: TGTTCCAGCAGCCACTTTGGGTCGAGGGGGCCGGTTCCAAAGACCCAGTACTTC
CDR3: CSSSHFGSRGPVPKTQYF

J: TRBJ1-3
size: once
D: .
V: TRBV30
DNA: TGTGCCTGGAACCCGGGAGCGAACACCATATATTTT
CDR3: CAWNPGANTIYF

J: TRBJ2-7
size: few
D: .
V: TRBV5-6
DNA: TGTGCCAGCAGCTTGCGGTACTACGAGCAGTACTTC
CDR3: CASSLRYYEQYF

J: TRBJ2-7
size: .
D: TRBD2
V: TRBV7-2
DNA: TGTGCCAGCAGCACGCCGGGACTAGCGGGGAGCTCCTACGAGCAGTACTTC
CDR3: CASSTPGLAGSSYEQYF

J: TRBJ2-5
size: once
D: TRBD2
V: TRBV7-2
DNA: TGTGCCAGCAGCCTTCAGGTTGGGAGGGGCGAGACCCAGTACTTC
CDR3: CASSLQVGRGETQYF

J: TRBJ1-4
size: .
D: TRBD1
V: TRBV11-2
DNA: TGTGCCAGCAGCTTAGAAGCAGGGGGAGATGAAAAACTGTTTTTT
CDR3: CASSLEAGGDEKLFF

J: TRBJ2-3
size: .
D: .
V: TRBV10-3
DNA: TGTGCCATCAGTGAGCGAGAGGGCTCCCCCACAGATACGCAGTATTTT
CDR3: CAISEREGSPTDTQYF

J: TRBJ2-3
size: few
D: TRBD2
V: TRBV13
DNA: TGTGCCAGCAGCTTAGATAACGGGGGGGCAGATACGCAGTATTTT
CDR3: CASSLDNGGADTQYF

J: TRBJ1-1
size: .
D: .
V: TRBV6-6
DNA: TGTGCCAGCAAGGTCTCGGGAGCTGAAGCTTTCTTT
CDR3: CASKVSGAEAFF

J: TRBJ2-2
size: .
D: TRBD1
V: TRBV7-9
DNA: TGTGCCAGCAGCTTATTAGGGGGCTTGAACACCGGGGAGCTGTTTTTT
CDR3: CASSLLGGLNTGELFF

J: TRBJ1-2
size: .
D: .
V: TRBV13
DNA: TGTGCCAGCAGCTTGGGAGGCAGTGGCTACACCTTC
CDR3: CASSLGGSGYTF

J: TRBJ2-7
size: .
D: .
V: TRBV7-8
DNA: TGTGCCAGCAGCTTGACAGGTTCCCTTGGCTACGAGCAGTACTTC
CDR3: CASSLTGSLGYEQYF

J: TRBJ1-2
size: .
D: .
V: TRBV5-4
DNA: TGTGCCAGCCGGATAGACAGTAACTATGGCTACACCTTC
CDR3: CASRIDSNYGYTF

J: TRBJ2-1
size: .
D: .
V: TRBV7-3
DNA: TGTGCCAGCAGCTCAGAGGACACCTACTTGGACAATGAGCAGTTCTTC
CDR3: CASSSEDTYLDNEQFF

J: TRBJ1-5
size: .
D: TRBD1
V: TRBV5-4
DNA: TGTGCCAGCAGCGATATGGGGACAGACCCGCTAGGCAATCAGCCCCAGCATTTT
CDR3: CASSDMGTDPLGNQPQHF

J: TRBJ2-7
size: .
D: TRBD1
V: TRBV23-1
DNA: TGCGCCAGCAGTCACACCGGGACAGGGGGACGCGAGCAGTACTTC
CDR3: CASSHTGTGGREQYF

J: TRBJ1-1
size: .
D: .
V: TRBV7-8
DNA: TGTGCCAGCAGCACCCTGGACAGAACAGAAGCTTTCTTT
CDR3: CASSTLDRTEAFF

J: TRBJ2-3
size: .
D: .
V: TRBV2
DNA: TGTGCCAGCAGGCGGCCCCACCCCCCAATGAATACCTTCCCTGGGAGCACAGATACGCAGTATTTT
CDR3: CASRRPHPPMNTFPGSTDTQYF

J: TRBJ1-5
size: .
D: .
V: TRBV19
DNA: TGTGCCAGTAGTATTGGGGGCGAACAGCCCCAGCATTTT
CDR3: CASSIGGEQPQHF

J: TRBJ2-7
size: few
D: .
V: TRBV7-7
DNA: TGTGCCAGCATCTACGAGCAGTACTTC
CDR3: CASIYEQYF

J: TRBJ2-7
size: .
D: .
V: TRBV7-2
DNA: TGTGCCAGCAGCTTACCCCGAACAGGGAACTCCTACGAGCAGTACTTC
CDR3: CASSLPRTGNSYEQYF

J: TRBJ1-1
size: .
D: TRBD1
V: TRBV7-2
DNA: TGTGCCAGCAGCCTGATGGCAGGGGGCACTGAAGCTTTCTTT
CDR3: CASSLMAGGTEAFF